Shown below are 26 T cell receptor beta chains from a single sample sequenced in a study of technical replicates of blood from several donors. The repertoire was sequenced with immunoSEQ multiplex PCR; TCRdb's copy has only in-frame clones and lacks some. The table has about 97,000 clones, about 95% seen once. The sequenced material came from T cells isolated from PBMCs. The receptors come from a human donor in good health.

V usage is TRBV2 and J usage is TRBJ2-2; 7 positions match TRBD1. Unmatched junction bases numbered 4, after V lost 1 base and J lost 2 bases. Per germline, CDR1 SNHLY and CDR2 FYNNEI. This CDR3 contains 16 residues. The DNA of the CDR3 is TGTGCCAGCAGTGAAGAGGGGGCGAGTAACACCGGGGAGCTGTTTTTT. Its translation: CASSEEGASNTGELFF.

V usage is TRBV29-1 and J usage is TRBJ2-7; the D gene is possibly TRBD2 (6 bases). CDR3 length equals 13 residues. Germline V gene sequence: CDR1 SQVTM, CDR2 ANQGSEA. V was clipped by 6 bases and J by 0 bases, with 12 bases between them. The CDR3 bases are TGCAGCGTCGTTCCGGGAGCCTCCTACGAGCAGTACTTC. Its translation: CSVVPGASYEQYF.

The rearrangement links TRBV19 to TRBJ2-5, with TRBD2 matching over 8 bases. The V segment lost 6 bases and the J segment 4 bases; nucleotides outside the gene matches: 13. CDR3 length equals 16 residues. The germline V gene encodes CDR1 LNHDA and CDR2 SQIVND (reference sequence). The CDR3 DNA reads TGTGCCAGTAGCCTGAACGGGGGGGGGCTGGGAGAGACCCAGTACTTC. This codes for CASSLNGGGLGETQYF.

The rearrangement uses TRBV28 and TRBJ1-4; no definite D call. Trimming took off 6 bases at V and 7 bases at J, with 12 bases between the two ends. The CDR3 spans 13 residues. The germline CDR1 and CDR2 sequences are MDHEN and SYDVKM. The CDR3 nucleotides read TGTGCCAGCAGCCAAAGCTCGGTTGAAAAACTGTTTTTT. It codes for CASSQSSVEKLFF.

This rearrangement joins TRBV4-1 to TRBJ1-3; 7 nucleotides line up with TRBD1. There are 15 residues in the CDR3. CDR1 and CDR2 (germline): MGHRA, YSYEKL. V was clipped by 5 bases and J by 8 bases; unmatched bases: 12. The CDR3 DNA is TGCGCCAGCAGCTCCCACAGGGGTATCTCGGACACCATATATTTT. Residues: CASSSHRGISDTIYF.

This rearrangement joins TRBV25-1 to TRBJ2-1, with 8 positions matching TRBD1. V trimming: 1 base; J trimming: 6 bases; junction bases outside the gene matches: 5. The CDR3 contains 15 residues. CDR1 and CDR2 (germline): MGHDK, SYGVNS. The CDR3 reads CASSESAGGFNEQFF. The CDR3 DNA is TGTGCCAGCAGTGAATCCGCAGGGGGCTTCAATGAGCAGTTCTTC. The full variable domain, with the rest looked up from reference TRBV25-1 and TRBJ2-1, is EADIYQTPRYLVIGTGKKITLECSQTMGHDKMYWYQQDPGMELHLIHYSYGVNSTEKGDLSSESTVSRIRTEHFPLTLESARPSHTSQYLCASSESAGGFNEQFFGPGTRLTVL.

This sequence joins TRBV30 and TRBJ2-3; 9 nucleotides line up with TRBD2. CDR1 and CDR2 from the germline V gene are GTSNPN and SVGIG (reference sequence). J gave up 5 bases and V 3 bases, and 18 bases lay outside the gene matches. The CDR3 is 18 residues long. The DNA of the CDR3 is TGTGCCTGGAGGGGGGGACCGGGGCGGGAGGGCCTTTTAGATACGCAGTATTTT. This gives the protein CAWRGGPGREGLLDTQYF.

This clone was detected once. The V and J genes are TRBV18 and TRBJ1-2, with 8 bases that match TRBD1. The ends lost 5 bases at V and 4 bases at J; junction bases unmatched: 12. The CDR3 loop spans 16 amino acids. The germline gives CDR1 KGHSH, CDR2 LQKENI. CDR3 nucleotides: TGTGCCAGCTCAACTTCGGGGACAGGCACCCTCTATGGCTACACCTTC. Translated: CASSTSGTGTLYGYTF.

This chain connects TRBV5-4 to TRBJ1-5; D is unresolved. This CDR3 has 13 residues. The V and J ends lost 2 bases and 3 bases respectively, with 6 bases between them. The germline gives CDR1 SGHNT, CDR2 YYREEE (reference sequence). The CDR3 reads CASSLGVNQPQHF. In DNA, the CDR3 is TGTGCCAGCAGCTTAGGAGTCAATCAGCCCCAGCATTTT.

This chain uses TRBV19 with TRBJ2-3, with a weak D call TRBD2 (6 bases). CDR3 length: 13 amino acids. Germline loops: CDR1 LNHDA, CDR2 SQIVND (reference sequence). Trimming pared 6 bases from V and 4 bases from J, leaving 11 bases between. The CDR3 nucleotides are TGTGCCAGTAGGGCCGGGGGAGCAGATACGCAGTATTTT. The encoded protein is CASRAGGADTQYF. Based on the CDR3 plus reference TRBV19 and TRBJ2-3, the full variable domain is DGGITQSPKYLFRKEGQNVTLSCEQNLNHDAMYWYRQDPGQGLRLIYYSQIVNDFQKGDIAEGYSVSREKKESFPLTVTSAQKNPTAFYLCASRAGGADTQYFGPGTRLTVL.

This chain links TRBV15 with TRBJ1-4; 11 positions match TRBD1. V shed 5 bases and J 10 bases; nucleotides not matched to a gene: 6. This CDR3 is 14 amino acids long. The germline gives CDR1 LNHNV, CDR2 YYDKDF (reference sequence). CDR3 residues: CATSVGTGGGKLFF. Here the CDR3 DNA reads TGTGCCACCAGCGTAGGGACAGGGGGTGGAAAACTGTTTTTT.

The sample holds one count of this clone. The chain combines TRBV5-4 with TRBJ1-2; 8 bases align to TRBD1. The V and J ends lost 0 bases and 3 bases, in that order; junction bases with no gene match: 10. Germline lookup yields CDR1 SGHNT and CDR2 YYREEE (reference sequence). This CDR3 contains 17 residues. The CDR3 spells CASSLALGGQGDYGYTF. DNA for the CDR3: TGTGCCAGCAGCTTGGCCTTAGGCGGACAGGGAGACTATGGCTACACCTTC.

The V gene is TRBV6-5, the J gene TRBJ2-7, with 7 bases fitting TRBD2. Per germline, CDR1 MNHEY and CDR2 SVGAGI. This CDR3 spans 16 amino acids. Trimming removed 3 bases from V and 0 bases from J; junction bases left unmatched: 8. Written as DNA, the CDR3 is TGTGCCAGCAGTTATTCCAAGCGGGGCCCCTCCTACGAGCAGTACTTC. It yields the protein CASSYSKRGPSYEQYF.

The chain is built from TRBV14 and TRBJ2-1, with 10 bases identical to TRBD2. The CDR3 length is 15 residues. CDR1 SGHDN and CDR2 FVKESK come from the germline V gene. The junction had 5 bases not matched to a gene; V was cut back by 0 bases and J by 9 bases. The CDR3 spells CASSQELAGRVEQFF. CDR3 nucleotides: TGTGCCAGCAGCCAAGAACTAGCGGGAAGGGTTGAGCAGTTCTTC.

The CDR3 is CASSLLAGGGEQFF. The CDR3 bases are TGTGCCAGCAGTTTACTAGCGGGAGGAGGCGAGCAGTTCTTC. The chain couples TRBV28 to TRBJ2-1; 11 nucleotides agree with TRBD2. Germline assignment: CDR1 MDHEN and CDR2 SYDVKM. Trimming removed 2 bases from V and 10 bases from J; junction bases left unmatched: 4. This CDR3 region has 14 residues.

This clone was seen a few times. The chain couples TRBV7-9 to TRBJ2-7; 11 bases map to TRBD1. This CDR3 contains 15 residues. Germline trimming cut 7 bases from V and 5 bases from J; bases unmatched to any gene: 10. Per germline, CDR1 SEHNR and CDR2 FQNEAQ (reference sequence). The CDR3 reads CASTGQGAFSHEQYF. The CDR3 nucleotides are TGTGCCAGCACCGGACAGGGGGCGTTCAGCCACGAGCAGTACTTC.

The chain employs TRBV15 and TRBJ1-1; D is perhaps TRBD1 (6 bases). There are 14 residues in the CDR3. Trimming shortened V by 3 bases and J by 5 bases, and 13 bases separated the two germline ends. CDR1 LNHNV and CDR2 YYDKDF come from the germline V gene (reference sequence). DNA for the CDR3: TGTGCCACCAGCAGGGGCACAGGGAGTACTGAAGCTTTCTTT. Protein product: CATSRGTGSTEAFF.

The V call is TRBV27, the J call TRBJ2-1; 7 bases map to TRBD2. V lost 2 bases to trimming and J lost 3 bases; unmatched junction nucleotides: 4. The CDR3 is made up of 15 amino acids. Germline assignment: CDR1 MNHEY and CDR2 SMNVEV (reference sequence). The CDR3 nucleotides read TGTGCCAGCAGTTTAGAGGGAGGGCGCTACAATGAGCAGTTCTTC. This encodes CASSLEGGRYNEQFF.

The chain links TRBV15 to TRBJ2-2; 11 positions agree with TRBD1. Germline V gene lookup returns CDR1 LNHNV and CDR2 YYDKDF (reference sequence). The length of the CDR3 is 14 residues. Trimming removed 9 bases from V and 4 bases from J; junction bases left unmatched: 4. The CDR3 region is CATTGQGATGELFF. Here the CDR3 DNA reads TGTGCCACTACAGGACAGGGGGCCACCGGGGAGCTGTTTTTT. The variable domain in full, completed from reference TRBV15 and TRBJ2-2, reads DAMVIQNPRYQVTQFGKPVTLSCSQTLNHNVMYWYQQKSSQAPKLLFHYYDKDFNNEADTPDNFQSRRPNTSFCFLDIRSPGLGDTAMYLCATTGQGATGELFFGEGSRLTVL.

V and J are TRBV7-2 and TRBJ2-7, with D perhaps TRBD2 (6 bases). Trimming cost V 3 bases and J 3 bases, with 15 bases left between them. The CDR3 totals 15 residues. CDR1 is SGHTA, CDR2 FQGNSA, per germline. This CDR3 reads CASSLHPFGGYEQYF. CDR3 sequence (DNA): TGTGCCAGCAGCTTGCACCCCTTCGGGGGCTACGAGCAGTACTTC.

This sequence joins TRBV30 and TRBJ1-2; 7 bases line up with TRBD1. The V segment lost 0 bases and the J segment 7 bases; nucleotides outside the gene matches: 8. Per the germline V gene, CDR1 is GTSNPN and CDR2 is SVGIG (reference sequence). The CDR3 runs to 14 residues. The chain's CDR3 is CAWSVTRQGSGYTF. CDR3 bases: TGTGCCTGGAGTGTAACCCGACAGGGTAGTGGCTACACCTTC. The full variable domain, completed using reference TRBV30 and TRBJ1-2, is SQTIHQWPATLVQPVGSPLSLECTVEGTSNPNLYWYRQAAGRGLQLLFYSVGIGQISSEVPQNLSASRPQDRQFILSSKKLLLSDSGFYLCAWSVTRQGSGYTFGSGTRLTVV.

The chain joins TRBV11-2 to TRBJ1-6; perhaps TRBD1 as D (6 bases). Germline CDR1 reads SGHAT; CDR2 reads FQNNGV. The CDR3 length is 14 residues. V shed 6 bases and J shed 10 bases, with 16 bases lying between them. DNA of the CDR3: TGTGCCAGCAGTTTTAGACAGGACCACTCACCCCTCCACTTT. It translates to CASSFRQDHSPLHF.

This clone was observed a single time. V usage is TRBV2 and J usage is TRBJ2-6; D is unresolved. The CDR3 has 19 residues. With 2 bases removed from V and 0 bases from J, the gap between germline ends came to 17 bases. CDR1 SNHLY and CDR2 FYNNEI come from the germline V gene. CDR3 loop: CASSENSRFSPSGANVLTF. CDR3 bases: TGTGCCAGCAGTGAAAACTCGAGATTCTCCCCCTCTGGGGCCAACGTCCTGACTTTC.

J is TRBJ1-4 and V is TRBV30, with D tentatively TRBD1 (5 bases). V was shortened by 2 bases and J by 4 bases, with 8 bases between the two germline ends. Germline loops: CDR1 GTSNPN, CDR2 SVGIG (reference sequence). The CDR3 sequence is 13 residues long. In DNA form, the CDR3 reads TGTGCCTGGAGTCAGGGCGTTAATGAAAAACTGTTTTTT. Amino acids: CAWSQGVNEKLFF.

V usage is TRBV6-6 and J usage is TRBJ2-2; no clear D. The CDR3 consists of 15 residues. CDR1 and CDR2 (germline): MNHNY, SVGAGI (reference sequence). Trimming stripped 1 base from V and 0 bases from J, with 6 bases between. This CDR3 is CASSYFAANTGELFF. The DNA of the CDR3 is TGTGCCAGCAGTTACTTCGCGGCGAACACCGGGGAGCTGTTTTTT.

The chain recombines TRBV10-3 with TRBJ2-3; possible D gene TRBD1, 5 bases. V shed 8 bases and J shed 0 bases, with 9 bases lying between them. Germline values: CDR1 ENHRY, CDR2 SYGVKD. The CDR3 totals 13 residues. The CDR3 sequence is CAIGAASTDTQYF. The CDR3 region has the DNA TGTGCCATCGGGGCGGCTAGCACAGATACGCAGTATTTT.